The 24 T cell receptor beta chains below all came from one sample that was sequenced in a study of blood T cell repertoires in COVID-19. The data were produced by immunoSEQ multiplex PCR, yet TCRdb's version contains in-frame clones alone and is incomplete. The sample consists of more than 75,000 clones, roughly 89% of them appearing once. The specimen sequenced was peripheral blood. Receptor source: a man under 40 with acute or convalescent COVID-19.

V usage is TRBV25-1 and J usage is TRBJ2-3; the D is unclear. There are 10 residues in the CDR3. V was trimmed by 10 bases and J by 6 bases, leaving 8 bases between them. Per the germline V gene, CDR1 is MGHDK and CDR2 is SYGVNS. CDR3 bases: TGTGCCACCGAGGAGGATACGCAGTATTTT. It translates to CATEEDTQYF.

The chain recombines TRBV7-2 with TRBJ1-3; D uncertain. The CDR3 consists of 15 residues. CDR1 SGHTA and CDR2 FQGNSA come from the germline V gene. Trimming shortened V by 1 base and J by 0 bases, and 7 bases separated the two germline ends. In nucleotides, the CDR3 is TGTGCCAGCAGCTTAGGCGCGATCTCTGGAAACACCATATATTTT. Encoded protein: CASSLGAISGNTIYF.

The table lists this clone with a few counts. This chain links TRBV19 with TRBJ1-1, with a weak D call TRBD1 (5 bases). The CDR3 contains 15 residues. V was clipped by 7 bases and J by 1 base, with 16 bases between them. The germline V gene encodes CDR1 LNHDA and CDR2 SQIVND (reference sequence). CDR3 in DNA: TGTGCCAGTAAAGATCAAACAGGAAAGAACACTGAAGCTTTCTTT. The encoded protein is CASKDQTGKNTEAFF.

CDR3 sequence (DNA): TGTGCCAGCAGCTTACGCATCGGGACACTCGAGCAGTACTTC. Translated, it gives CASSLRIGTLEQYF. The rearrangement links TRBV11-2 to TRBJ2-7; tentatively, D is TRBD1 (6 bases). The CDR3 has 14 residues. Trimming shortened V by 2 bases and J by 6 bases, and 14 bases separated the two germline ends. The V gene's germline CDR1 is SGHAT and CDR2 FQNNGV.

The chain is built from TRBV29-1 and TRBJ2-3; 16 bases agree with TRBD2. Looked up from germline, CDR1 is SQVTM and CDR2 is ANQGSEA. The V gene end was trimmed by 6 bases and the J gene end by 8 bases; junction bases not matched to a gene: 5. The CDR3 is 14 amino acids. CDR3 in DNA: TGCAGCGTCCCGGGACTAGCGGGAGGGGGTACGCAGTATTTT. Residues: CSVPGLAGGGTQYF.

The chain recombines TRBV3-1 (or the pseudogene TRBV3-2) with TRBJ1-2; D gene uncertain. Germline CDR1 reads LGHDT; CDR2 reads YNNKEL (reference sequence). V lost 1 base to trimming and J lost 10 bases, with 16 bases between them. This CDR3 has 14 amino acids. In DNA form, the CDR3 reads TGTGCCAGCAGCCAAGGGAGTTTCGTGACCCACTACACCTTC. Translated: CASSQGSFVTHYTF.

The chain combines TRBV28 with TRBJ2-4, with D possibly being TRBD2 (6 bases). V lost 6 bases, J lost 0 bases, and 21 bases lay in between. Germline V gives CDR1 MDHEN, CDR2 SYDVKM. This CDR3 spans 18 amino acids. The CDR3 DNA reads as TGTGCCAGCAGCCTAACGCCAGCGCTGGGACTAGCCAAAAACATTCAGTACTTC. Translation: CASSLTPALGLAKNIQYF.

This clone was seen a handful of times. J is TRBJ1-1 and V is TRBV18, with D possibly TRBD1 on 5 matching bases. The CDR3 is made up of 12 amino acids. V dropped 6 bases and J dropped 1 base, with 6 bases sitting between them. From germline, CDR1 is KGHSH and CDR2 LQKENI. This CDR3 is CASSQGNTEAFF. As DNA, the CDR3 is TGTGCCAGCTCGCAGGGGAACACTGAAGCTTTCTTT.

The rearrangement uses TRBV27 and TRBJ1-1; a possible D gene is TRBD1 (5 bases). The CDR3 is made up of 14 amino acids. Trimming took 8 bases from V and 5 from J, leaving 18 bases between them. CDR1 is MNHEY, CDR2 SMNVEV, per germline (reference sequence). In DNA, the CDR3 is TGTGCCAGCCGTTACAGGAAGGCTGGGACTGAAGCTTTCTTT. Encoded protein: CASRYRKAGTEAFF.

The V and J genes are TRBV3-1 (or the pseudogene TRBV3-2) and TRBJ1-1; 8 nucleotides align to TRBD1. The CDR3 contains 14 residues. Germline V lookup: CDR1 LGHDT, CDR2 YNNKEL (reference sequence). After removal of 7 bases from V and 6 bases from J, the junction contained 10 bases not matched to a gene. The CDR3 region is CASNNRGYSAEAFF. The CDR3 DNA sequence: TGTGCCAGCAACAACAGGGGGTATAGTGCTGAAGCTTTCTTT.

This chain joins TRBV4-3 and TRBJ2-3; TRBD2 matches at 11 bases. Germline V gives CDR1 LGHNA, CDR2 YSLEER. The CDR3 spans 18 residues. The trim removed 4 bases at V and 5 bases at J, leaving 14 bases unmatched. The CDR3 nucleotides are TGCGCCAGCAGCCGAAATTATTTAGCGGGAGGGCCAGTAGATACGCAGTATTTT. It is translated as CASSRNYLAGGPVDTQYF.

The gene calls are TRBV30 and TRBJ2-5; 7 positions match TRBD1. This CDR3 is built from 13 residues. The J segment lost 4 bases and the V segment lost 2 bases, leaving 4 bases of the junction unmatched. CDR1 is GTSNPN and CDR2 is SVGIG in the germline V gene (reference sequence). The CDR3 DNA reads as TGTGCCTGGAGTTGGCAGGGGGTAGAGACCCAGTACTTC. As protein: CAWSWQGVETQYF.

The chain couples TRBV6-2 or TRBV6-3 to TRBJ2-2; D gene uncertain. This CDR3 contains 13 residues. Trimming pared 4 bases from V and 8 bases from J, leaving 11 bases between. Germline-derived CDR1 and CDR2 are MNHEY and SVGEGT. CDR3: CASSFLRGGELFF. CDR3 DNA sequence: TGTGCCAGCAGTTTTCTGAGAGGAGGGGAGCTGTTTTTT.

This chain uses TRBV24-1 with TRBJ2-1; the match to TRBD1 covers 8 bases. The CDR3 spans 15 residues. From germline, CDR1 is KGHDR and CDR2 SFDVKD. Trimming cost V 4 bases and J 5 bases; bases outside gene matches: 6. The CDR3 loop reads CATSDPGTGDNEQFF. CDR3 coding DNA: TGTGCCACCAGTGACCCCGGGACAGGCGACAATGAGCAGTTCTTC.

The chain has TRBV7-9 and TRBJ2-7, with TRBD2 matching over 8 bases. Losses at the gene ends were 4 bases for V and 0 bases for J; bases not matched to a gene: 2. The germline CDR1 and CDR2 sequences are SEHNR and FQNEAQ (reference sequence). The CDR3 is made up of 14 amino acids. The CDR3 sequence is CASSWSGSSYEQYF. CDR3 sequence (DNA): TGTGCCAGCAGCTGGAGCGGGAGCTCCTACGAGCAGTACTTC.

This chain links TRBV4-1 with TRBJ2-7; 7 bases line up with TRBD2. The germline V gene has CDR1 MGHRA and CDR2 YSYEKL. This CDR3 comprises 16 residues. V shed 3 bases, J shed 2 bases, and the junction held 10 bases outside the gene matches. The CDR3 region is CASSHPSSGKAYEQYF. The CDR3 nucleotides read TGCGCCAGCAGCCACCCCTCGAGCGGGAAAGCCTACGAGCAGTACTTC.

J is TRBJ2-1 and V is TRBV6-5; 10 bases are a match to TRBD2. Trimming cost V 5 bases and J 10 bases; bases outside gene matches: 2. Germline V gene lookup returns CDR1 MNHEY and CDR2 SVGAGI. CDR3 length: 12 amino acids. The CDR3, as DNA: TGTGCCAGCAGTCTAGCGGGAGTGGAGCAGTTCTTC. Translation gives CASSLAGVEQFF.

The V call is TRBV7-3, the J call TRBJ1-5; D gene unclear. The CDR3 sequence is 14 residues long. Per the germline V gene, CDR1 is SGHTA and CDR2 is FQGTGA. Trimming removed 3 bases from V and 4 bases from J, with 10 bases in between. CDR3 DNA sequence: TGTGCCAGCAGCTTGGAGAGGGATAATCAGCCCCAGCATTTT. This encodes CASSLERDNQPQHF.

The chain joins TRBV9 to TRBJ2-7; D call uncertain. Per the germline V gene, CDR1 is SGDLS and CDR2 is YYNGEE. Trimming left V 0 bases short and J 6 bases short, with 13 bases between. This CDR3 has 14 amino acids. The CDR3 spells CASSVEPFRGEQYF. CDR3 DNA: TGTGCCAGCAGCGTAGAGCCCTTTAGAGGCGAGCAGTACTTC.

This chain connects TRBV6-5 to TRBJ1-1; the D is unclear. This CDR3 comprises 13 residues. V lost 0 bases, J lost 5 bases, and 7 bases lay in between. CDR1 and CDR2 from the germline V gene are MNHEY and SVGAGI. The CDR3 loop reads CASSYSRETEAFF. The CDR3 coding sequence is TGTGCCAGCAGTTACTCGAGAGAAACTGAAGCTTTCTTT.

CDR3 loop: CASSLANSYEQYF. The CDR3 coding sequence is TGCGCCAGCAGCTTGGCCAATTCCTACGAGCAGTACTTC. The chain links TRBV5-1 to TRBJ2-7; D not certain. With 0 bases removed from V and 1 base from J, the gap between germline ends came to 5 bases. Per the germline V gene, CDR1 is SGHRS and CDR2 is YFSETQ. The CDR3 runs to 13 residues.

Here the CDR3 DNA reads TGTGCCAGCTGCCGTGTTGGCGATAGCGTAGCCAAAGAGACCCAGTACTTC. This translates into CASCRVGDSVAKETQYF. The chain recombines TRBV7-2 with TRBJ2-5; a possible D gene is TRBD2 (5 bases). The CDR3 is 17 amino acids. Germline V gives CDR1 SGHTA, CDR2 FQGNSA. V was trimmed by 8 bases and J by 3 bases, leaving 25 bases between them.

This clone was detected once. This rearrangement joins TRBV7-2 to TRBJ2-5; 10 nucleotides agree with TRBD2. The CDR3 loop spans 13 amino acids. CDR1 and CDR2 from the germline V gene are SGHTA and FQGNSA. V lost 6 bases and J lost 5; bases outside the gene matches: 3. In nucleotides, the CDR3 is TGTGCCAGCAGAAGCGGGAGGGTGGAGACCCAGTACTTC. It encodes CASRSGRVETQYF. Full variable domain (missing parts from reference TRBV7-2 and TRBJ2-5): GAGVSQSPSNKVTEKGKDVELRCDPISGHTALYWYRQSLGQGLEFLIYFQGNSAPDKSGLPSDRFSAERTGGSVSTLTIQRTQQEDSAVYLCASRSGRVETQYFGPGTRLLVL.

In its sample, this clone was seen a few times. The chain carries TRBV4-1 and TRBJ2-2; TRBD2 matches at 14 bases. Germline V lookup: CDR1 MGHRA, CDR2 YSYEKL. V trimming: 3 bases; J trimming: 4 bases; junction bases outside the gene matches: 10. The CDR3 is 19 amino acids. DNA for the CDR3: TGCGCCAGCAGCCAGCCACCGGGACTAGCGGGAGTTAGCACCGGGGAGCTGTTTTTT. It codes for CASSQPPGLAGVSTGELFF.